Listed below are T cell receptor beta chains from one sample, sequenced in a study of blood T cell repertoires in COVID-19. Clones were sequenced by immunoSEQ multiplex PCR, and TCRdb holds only the in-frame ones, with some missing. The sample includes just over 90,000 clones, about 90% of them seen just once. Sequencing was carried out using peripheral blood. The receptors shown here come from a human donor with active COVID-19. The donor label of this sample is uncertain. The CDR3 runs from the conserved cysteine through the conserved F or W. A D gene is named only where the DNA matches it firmly. Some rows mark clone size as missing; the rest say once, few, many or name a class of expanded clone.

j_gene | v_gene | len | d_gene | abundance | CDR3aa | CDR3nt
TRBJ1-4 | TRBV7-2 | 15 | . | once | CASSLDRGKNEKLFF | TGTGCCAGCAGCTTAGACCGCGGGAAGAATGAAAAACTGTTTTTT
TRBJ2-3 | TRBV18 | 16 | TRBD1 | . | CASSSRGTGGANTQYF | TGTGCCAGCTCATCTAGGGGGACAGGGGGCGCAAATACGCAGTATTTT
TRBJ2-1 | TRBV9 | 17 | TRBD2 | . | CASSSRTSGGLYNEQFF | TGTGCCAGCAGCTCCCGGACTAGCGGGGGTCTCTACAATGAGCAGTTCTTC
TRBJ1-1 | TRBV29-1 | 13 | TRBD1 | . | CSVEWQGATEAFF | TGCAGCGTTGAGTGGCAGGGGGCGACCGAAGCTTTCTTT
TRBJ2-7 | TRBV7-2 | 17 | TRBD1 | . | CASSTRNTGQGTYEQYF | TGTGCCAGCAGCACGCGGAATACCGGACAGGGGACCTACGAGCAGTACTTC
TRBJ2-1 | TRBV18 | 16 | TRBD2 | once | CASSPPGGGIYNEQFF | TGTGCCAGCTCACCTCCCGGGGGGGGGATCTACAATGAGCAGTTCTTC
TRBJ1-1 | TRBV24-1 | 13 | . | . | CATNPGGNTEAFF | TGTGCCACCAATCCCGGCGGGAACACTGAAGCTTTCTTT
TRBJ2-5 | TRBV4-1 | 17 | . | . | CASSQDRGGFSKETQYF | TGCGCCAGCAGCCAAGATAGGGGGGGCTTTAGTAAAGAGACCCAGTACTTC
TRBJ1-2 | TRBV7-2 | 15 | TRBD1 | once | CASSLGDRPTYGYTF | TGTGCCAGCAGCTTAGGGGACAGGCCCACCTATGGCTACACCTTC
TRBJ1-4 | TRBV9 | 17 | . | . | CASSVDQGRGFGEKLFF | TGTGCCAGCAGCGTAGATCAAGGGAGGGGGTTCGGGGAAAAACTGTTTTTT
TRBJ1-2 | TRBV25-1 | 13 | . | . | CASSEQGTLGYTF | TGTGCCAGCAGTGAACAGGGAACTCTTGGCTACACCTTC
TRBJ2-2 | TRBV14 | 16 | . | . | CASSQDLDPRDGELFF | TGTGCCAGCAGCCAAGATCTAGACCCCAGGGACGGGGAGCTGTTTTTT
TRBJ1-5 | TRBV4-3 | 16 | . | . | CASSQDLARGAQPQHF | TGCGCCAGCAGCCAAGATCTCGCCAGGGGTGCTCAGCCCCAGCATTTT
TRBJ2-2 | TRBV27 | 16 | . | . | CASTNAIGIYNGELFF | TGTGCCAGCACCAACGCAATCGGGATCTACAACGGGGAGCTGTTTTTT
TRBJ2-7 | TRBV11-2 | 15 | . | . | CASSPRAAGHYEQYF | TGTGCCAGCAGCCCCCGCGCGGCGGGTCACTACGAGCAGTACTTC
TRBJ2-2 | TRBV5-1 | 15 | TRBD2 | . | CASRASGDMTGELFF | TGCGCCAGCAGGGCTAGCGGGGATATGACCGGGGAGCTGTTTTTT
TRBJ1-2 | TRBV7-2 | 14 | . | . | CASSTRTVSRGYTF | TGTGCCAGCAGCACTCGGACTGTCTCGAGAGGCTACACCTTC
TRBJ2-4 | TRBV10-1 | 14 | TRBD1 | . | CASSESGQGNIQYF | TGCGCCAGCAGTGAGTCAGGACAGGGGAACATTCAGTACTTC
TRBJ2-7 | TRBV4-2 | 13 | . | . | CASSQERSYEQYF | TGTGCCAGCAGCCAAGAGAGGTCCTACGAGCAGTACTTC
TRBJ2-7 | TRBV19 | 14 | . | few | CASRRQAGFNEQYF | TGTGCCAGTAGGCGACAGGCAGGGTTTAACGAGCAGTACTTC
TRBJ1-6 | TRBV19 | 16 | TRBD1 | . | CASSPGQGAYNSPLHF | TGTGCCAGTAGCCCGGGACAGGGGGCCTATAATTCACCCCTCCACTTT
TRBJ1-2 | TRBV30 | 14 | . | once | CAWRTRVVNYGYTF | TGTGCCTGGAGGACGAGGGTTGTGAACTATGGCTACACCTTC
TRBJ2-7 | TRBV9 | 15 | . | . | CASSVGPDSTYEQYF | TGTGCCAGCAGCGTCGGACCCGACAGCACCTACGAGCAGTACTTC
TRBJ1-1 | TRBV10-3 | 14 | TRBD1 | . | CAIRDRERNTEAFF | TGTGCCATCAGGGACAGGGAACGGAACACTGAAGCTTTCTTT
TRBJ2-1 | TRBV5-1 | 15 | TRBD2 | . | CASSLDGGGLDEQFF | TGCGCCAGCAGCTTGGACGGCGGGGGGTTGGATGAGCAGTTCTTC
TRBJ2-7 | TRBV4-3 | 15 | TRBD1 | . | CASAAAGQGAYEQYF | TGCGCCAGCGCGGCGGCAGGACAGGGTGCTTACGAGCAGTACTTC
TRBJ1-1 | TRBV7-8 | 14 | . | . | CASSPRLRATEAFF | TGTGCCAGCAGCCCTAGACTCCGAGCCACTGAAGCTTTCTTT
TRBJ1-1 | TRBV29-1 | 13 | . | . | CSVEFEEDTEAFF | TGCAGCGTTGAGTTTGAGGAGGACACTGAAGCTTTCTTT
TRBJ1-5 | TRBV6-6 | 16 | . | . | CASTPTRGVSNQPQHF | TGTGCCAGCACCCCCACACGCGGGGTTAGCAATCAGCCCCAGCATTTT
TRBJ2-1 | TRBV6-5 | 14 | . | . | CASSYSGTNNEQFF | TGTGCCAGCAGTTACTCCGGGACAAACAATGAGCAGTTCTTC
TRBJ1-1 | TRBV19 | 13 | . | . | CASSIPGGAEAFF | TGTGCCAGTAGTATTCCGGGGGGAGCTGAAGCTTTCTTT
TRBJ2-3 | TRBV11-3 | 14 | . | . | CASSPGLRGDTQYF | TGTGCCAGCAGCCCCGGATTAAGGGGGGATACGCAGTATTTT
TRBJ2-7 | TRBV10-1 | 13 | TRBD1 | . | CASTPGQGYEQYF | TGCGCCAGCACTCCCGGACAGGGGTACGAGCAGTACTTC
TRBJ2-1 | TRBV4-3 | 18 | TRBD1 | . | CASSQDWGQGGPYNEQFF | TGCGCCAGCAGCCAAGATTGGGGACAGGGAGGTCCCTACAATGAGCAGTTCTTC
TRBJ2-2 | TRBV5-8 | 12 | . | . | CASSRVTGELFF | TGTGCCAGCAGCCGGGTAACCGGGGAGCTGTTTTTT
TRBJ1-4 | TRBV6-6 | 13 | . | . | CASSYRQHEKLFF | TGTGCCAGCAGTTATAGACAGCATGAAAAACTGTTTTTT
TRBJ2-7 | TRBV2 | 14 | . | . | CASRARLVSYEQYF | TGTGCCAGCAGGGCCCGACTAGTCTCCTACGAGCAGTACTTC
TRBJ1-2 | TRBV6-6 | 14 | TRBD1 | . | CASRTTGGGYGYTF | TGTGCCAGCAGAACCACAGGGGGCGGCTATGGCTACACCTTC
TRBJ1-1 | TRBV14 | 16 | . | . | CASSQDLRRPISEAFF | TGTGCCAGCAGCCAAGATCTAAGGAGACCTATATCGGAAGCTTTCTTT
TRBJ2-7 | TRBV28 | 14 | . | . | CASSLGQGGDEQYF | TGTGCCAGCAGTTTGGGGCAGGGGGGAGACGAGCAGTACTTC
TRBJ1-4 | TRBV7-9 | 15 | TRBD1 | . | CASSSRTGAGEKLFF | TGTGCCAGCAGCTCACGTACAGGGGCGGGCGAAAAACTGTTTTTT
TRBJ2-7 | TRBV5-1 | 14 | TRBD1 | . | CASSLPGQGAPSYF | TGCGCCAGCAGCCTGCCGGGACAGGGGGCCCCATCATACTTC